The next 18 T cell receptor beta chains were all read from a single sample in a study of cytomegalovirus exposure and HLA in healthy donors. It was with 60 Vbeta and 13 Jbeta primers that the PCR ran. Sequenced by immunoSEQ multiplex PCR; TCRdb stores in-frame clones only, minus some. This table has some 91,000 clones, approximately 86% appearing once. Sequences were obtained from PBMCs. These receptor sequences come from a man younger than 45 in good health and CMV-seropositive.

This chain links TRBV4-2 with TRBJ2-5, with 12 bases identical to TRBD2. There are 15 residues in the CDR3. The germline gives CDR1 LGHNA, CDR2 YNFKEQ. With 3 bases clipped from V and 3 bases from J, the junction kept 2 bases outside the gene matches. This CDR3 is CASSQPSGGEETQYF. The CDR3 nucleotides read TGTGCCAGCAGCCAGCCTAGCGGGGGGGAAGAGACCCAGTACTTC.

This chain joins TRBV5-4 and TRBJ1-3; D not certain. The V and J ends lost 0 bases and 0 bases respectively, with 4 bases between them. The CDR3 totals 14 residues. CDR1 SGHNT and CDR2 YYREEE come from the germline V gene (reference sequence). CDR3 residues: CASSLDTSGNTIYF. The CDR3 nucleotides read TGTGCCAGCAGCTTGGACACCTCTGGAAACACCATATATTTT.

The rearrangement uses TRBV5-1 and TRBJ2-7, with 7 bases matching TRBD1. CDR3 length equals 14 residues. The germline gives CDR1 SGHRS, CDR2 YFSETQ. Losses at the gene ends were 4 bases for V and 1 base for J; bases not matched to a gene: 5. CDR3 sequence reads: CASSPGQISYEQYF. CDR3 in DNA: TGCGCCAGCAGCCCGGGACAGATATCCTACGAGCAGTACTTC.

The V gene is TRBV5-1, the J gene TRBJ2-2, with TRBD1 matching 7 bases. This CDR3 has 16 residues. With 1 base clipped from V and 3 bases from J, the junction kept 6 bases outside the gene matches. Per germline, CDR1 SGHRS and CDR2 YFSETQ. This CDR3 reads CASSLLPGQHTGELFF. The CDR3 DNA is TGCGCCAGCAGCTTGCTACCGGGACAGCACACCGGGGAGCTGTTTTTT.

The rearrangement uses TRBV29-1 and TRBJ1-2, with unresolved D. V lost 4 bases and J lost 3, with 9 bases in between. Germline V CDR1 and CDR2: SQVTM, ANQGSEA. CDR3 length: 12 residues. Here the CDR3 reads CSVVFGDYGYTF. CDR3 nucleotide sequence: TGCAGCGTTGTCTTCGGGGACTATGGCTACACCTTC.

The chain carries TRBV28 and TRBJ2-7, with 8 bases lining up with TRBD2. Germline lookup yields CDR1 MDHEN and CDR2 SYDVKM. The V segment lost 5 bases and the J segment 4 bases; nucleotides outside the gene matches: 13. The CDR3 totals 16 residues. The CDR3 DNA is TGTGCCAGCAGTCCCCAATTCGCGGGCGGGAGGTACGAGCAGTACTTC. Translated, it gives CASSPQFAGGRYEQYF.

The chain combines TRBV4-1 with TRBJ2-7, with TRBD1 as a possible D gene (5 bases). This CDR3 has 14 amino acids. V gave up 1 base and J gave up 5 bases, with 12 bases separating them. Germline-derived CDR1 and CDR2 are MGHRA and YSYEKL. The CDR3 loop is CASSQVGQGDEQYF. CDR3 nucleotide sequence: TGCGCCAGCAGCCAAGTGGGGCAGGGCGACGAGCAGTACTTC.

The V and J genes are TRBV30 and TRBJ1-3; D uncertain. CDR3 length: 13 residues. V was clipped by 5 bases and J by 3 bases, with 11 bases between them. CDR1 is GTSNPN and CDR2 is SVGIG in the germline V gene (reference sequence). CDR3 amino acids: CAWLAAGGNTIYF. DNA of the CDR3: TGTGCCTGGTTGGCGGCTGGTGGAAACACCATATATTTT.

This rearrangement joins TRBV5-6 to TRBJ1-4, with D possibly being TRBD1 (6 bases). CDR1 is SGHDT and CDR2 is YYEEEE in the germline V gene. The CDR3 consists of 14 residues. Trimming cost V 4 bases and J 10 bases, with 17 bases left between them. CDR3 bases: TGTGCCAGCAGCCTCGGTGGGGGGGGCGGAAAACTGTTTTTT. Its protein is CASSLGGGGGKLFF.

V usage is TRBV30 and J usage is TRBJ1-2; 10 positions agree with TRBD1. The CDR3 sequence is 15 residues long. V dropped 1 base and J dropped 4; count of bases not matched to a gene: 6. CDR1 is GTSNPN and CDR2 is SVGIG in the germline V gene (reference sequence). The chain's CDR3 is CAWSAPGQGSYGYTF. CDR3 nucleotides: TGTGCCTGGAGTGCCCCGGGACAGGGGAGCTATGGCTACACCTTC. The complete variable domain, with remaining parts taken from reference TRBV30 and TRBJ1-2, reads SQTIHQWPATLVQPVGSPLSLECTVEGTSNPNLYWYRQAAGRGLQLLFYSVGIGQISSEVPQNLSASRPQDRQFILSSKKLLLSDSGFYLCAWSAPGQGSYGYTFGSGTRLTVV.

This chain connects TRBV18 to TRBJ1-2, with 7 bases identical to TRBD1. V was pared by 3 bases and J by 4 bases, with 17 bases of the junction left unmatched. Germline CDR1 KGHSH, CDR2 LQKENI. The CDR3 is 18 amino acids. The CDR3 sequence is CASSPGTDITMTPYGYTF. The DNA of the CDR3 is TGTGCCAGCTCACCCGGGACAGACATAACTATGACCCCCTATGGCTACACCTTC.

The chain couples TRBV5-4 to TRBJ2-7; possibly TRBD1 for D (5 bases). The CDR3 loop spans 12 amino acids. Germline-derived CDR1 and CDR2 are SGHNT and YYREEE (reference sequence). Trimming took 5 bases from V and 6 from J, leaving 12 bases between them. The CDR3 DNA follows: TGTGCCAGCAGTATCCAGGGTGGCGAGCAGTACTTC. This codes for CASSIQGGEQYF.

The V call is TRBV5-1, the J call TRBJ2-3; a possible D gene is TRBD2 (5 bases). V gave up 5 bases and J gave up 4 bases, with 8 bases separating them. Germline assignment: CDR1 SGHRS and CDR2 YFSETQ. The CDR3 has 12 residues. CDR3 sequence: CASRADSDTQYF. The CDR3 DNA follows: TGCGCCAGCAGGGCGGACTCAGATACGCAGTATTTT.

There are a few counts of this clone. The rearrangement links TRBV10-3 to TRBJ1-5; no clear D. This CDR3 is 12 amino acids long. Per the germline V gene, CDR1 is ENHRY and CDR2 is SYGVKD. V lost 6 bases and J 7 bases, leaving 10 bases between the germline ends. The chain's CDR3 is CAIRQSGQPQHF. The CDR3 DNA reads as TGTGCCATCAGACAATCAGGACAGCCCCAGCATTTT.

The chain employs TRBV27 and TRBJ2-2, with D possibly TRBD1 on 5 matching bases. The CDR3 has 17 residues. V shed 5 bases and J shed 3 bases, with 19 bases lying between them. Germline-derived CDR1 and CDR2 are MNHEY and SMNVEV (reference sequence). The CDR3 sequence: CASSAVRVKVDTGELFF. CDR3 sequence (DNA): TGTGCCAGCAGTGCCGTCAGGGTTAAGGTTGACACCGGGGAGCTGTTTTTT.

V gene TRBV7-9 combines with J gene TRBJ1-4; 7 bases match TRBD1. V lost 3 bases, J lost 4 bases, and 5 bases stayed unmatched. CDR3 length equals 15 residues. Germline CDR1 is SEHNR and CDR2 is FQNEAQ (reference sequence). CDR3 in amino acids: CASSLEGQLNEKLFF. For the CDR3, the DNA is TGTGCCAGCAGCTTGGAGGGACAGCTTAATGAAAAACTGTTTTTT.

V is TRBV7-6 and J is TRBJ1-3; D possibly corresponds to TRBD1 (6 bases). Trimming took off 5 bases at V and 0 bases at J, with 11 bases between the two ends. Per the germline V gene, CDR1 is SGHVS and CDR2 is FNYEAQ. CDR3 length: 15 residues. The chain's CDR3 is CASSRQDSSGNTIYF. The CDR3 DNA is TGTGCCAGCAGCCGCCAGGACAGCTCTGGAAACACCATATATTTT.

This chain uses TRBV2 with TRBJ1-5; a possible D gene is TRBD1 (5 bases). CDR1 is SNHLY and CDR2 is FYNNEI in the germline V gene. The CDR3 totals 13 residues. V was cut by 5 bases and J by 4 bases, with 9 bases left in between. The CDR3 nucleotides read TGTGCCAGCAGTCGACGGGGGAATCAGCCCCAGCATTTT. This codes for CASSRRGNQPQHF.